The sequence of this T cell receptor (beta chain) was determined in a study of blood T cells in healthy people across ages. A J-beta primer mix and a sample-barcoded 5' primer were used in a second PCR of roughly 6 to 11 cycles. TCRdb processed the 5' RACE reads anew with MiXCR; each CDR3 protein has one entry. This repertoire shows 700,000 or so distinct CDR3 sequences, 22% found once; its top ten account for about 22%. V was cut by 5 bases and J by 8 bases, with 21 bases left in between. This CDR3 region has 15 residues. Germline V gene sequence: CDR1 MNHNY, CDR2 SVGAGI (reference sequence). Input material: blood. This rearrangement joins TRBV6-6 to TRBJ1-2; TRBD1 might be the D (6 bases). This clonotype was obtained from an older man in good health. For the CDR3, the DNA is TGTGCCAGCAGTACAGGGAGAACGAGCCCTCTGGGCTACACCTTC. Protein product: CASSTGRTSPLGYTF.